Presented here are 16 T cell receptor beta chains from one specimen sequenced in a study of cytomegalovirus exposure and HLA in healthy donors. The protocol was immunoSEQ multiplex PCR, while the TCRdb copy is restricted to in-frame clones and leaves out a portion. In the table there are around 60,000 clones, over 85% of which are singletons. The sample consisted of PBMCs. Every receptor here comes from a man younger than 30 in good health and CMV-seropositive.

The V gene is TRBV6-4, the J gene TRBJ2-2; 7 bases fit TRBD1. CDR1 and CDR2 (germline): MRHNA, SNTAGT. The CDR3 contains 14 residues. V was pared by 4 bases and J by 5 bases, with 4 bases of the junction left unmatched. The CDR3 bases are TGTGCCAGCAGTGTCGACAGGGCAACCGGGGAGCTGTTTTTT. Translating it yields CASSVDRATGELFF.

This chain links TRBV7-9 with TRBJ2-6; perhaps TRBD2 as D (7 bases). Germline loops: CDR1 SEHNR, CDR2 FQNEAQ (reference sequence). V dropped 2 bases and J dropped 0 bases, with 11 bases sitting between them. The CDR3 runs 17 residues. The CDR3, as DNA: TGTGCCAGCAGCTTAAGCGGGACAAGCTCTGGGGCCAACGTCCTGACTTTC. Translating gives CASSLSGTSSGANVLTF.

CDR3 residues: CATSRAGTGLTDTQYF. For the CDR3, the DNA is TGTGCCACCAGCAGAGCCGGGACAGGGCTCACAGATACGCAGTATTTT. The chain employs TRBV15 and TRBJ2-3; 9 nucleotides match TRBD1. Per the germline V gene, CDR1 is LNHNV and CDR2 is YYDKDF (reference sequence). The CDR3 is 16 residues long. V lost 1 base, J lost 2 bases, and 4 bases stayed unmatched.

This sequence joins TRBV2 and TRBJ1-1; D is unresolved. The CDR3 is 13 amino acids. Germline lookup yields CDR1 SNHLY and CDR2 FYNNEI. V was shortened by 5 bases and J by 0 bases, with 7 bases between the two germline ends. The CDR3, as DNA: TGTGCCAGCAGTTCAGTCATGAACACTGAAGCTTTCTTT. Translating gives CASSSVMNTEAFF.

For the CDR3, the DNA is TGTGCCAGCAGTTACAGTCCACTAGCGGGCACAGATACGCAGTATTTT. This gives the protein CASSYSPLAGTDTQYF. The chain uses TRBV6-5 and TRBJ2-3; 8 positions agree with TRBD2. The length of the CDR3 is 16 residues. V lost 2 bases and J lost 1; bases outside the gene matches: 5. CDR1 is MNHEY, CDR2 SVGAGI, per germline.

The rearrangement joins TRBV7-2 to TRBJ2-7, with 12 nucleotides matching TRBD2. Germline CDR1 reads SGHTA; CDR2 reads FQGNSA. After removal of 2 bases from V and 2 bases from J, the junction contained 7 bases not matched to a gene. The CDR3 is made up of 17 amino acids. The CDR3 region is CASSLHFGLAGPYEQYF. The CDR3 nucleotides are TGTGCCAGCAGCTTACACTTCGGACTAGCGGGGCCCTACGAGCAGTACTTC.

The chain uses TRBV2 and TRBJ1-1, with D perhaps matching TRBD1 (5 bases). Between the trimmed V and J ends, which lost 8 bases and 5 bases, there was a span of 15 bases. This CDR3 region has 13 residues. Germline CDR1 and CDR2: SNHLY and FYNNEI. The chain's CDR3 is CASGGGYLTEAFF. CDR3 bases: TGTGCCAGCGGGGGAGGGTATCTGACTGAAGCTTTCTTT.

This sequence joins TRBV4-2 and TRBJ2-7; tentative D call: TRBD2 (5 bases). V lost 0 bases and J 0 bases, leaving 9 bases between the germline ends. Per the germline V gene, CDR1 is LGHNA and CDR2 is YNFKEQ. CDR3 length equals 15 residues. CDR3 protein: CASSQDPGSSYEQYF. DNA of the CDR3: TGTGCCAGCAGCCAAGACCCGGGAAGCTCCTACGAGCAGTACTTC.

The CDR3 sequence is CAWSVSGPYEQYF. In DNA form, the CDR3 reads TGTGCCTGGAGTGTATCAGGGCCCTACGAGCAGTACTTC. The chain employs TRBV30 and TRBJ2-7; D might be TRBD1 (5 bases). The V gene lost 0 bases and the J gene lost 2 bases, with 8 bases spanning the gap. This CDR3 contains 13 residues. CDR1 GTSNPN and CDR2 SVGIG come from the germline V gene (reference sequence).

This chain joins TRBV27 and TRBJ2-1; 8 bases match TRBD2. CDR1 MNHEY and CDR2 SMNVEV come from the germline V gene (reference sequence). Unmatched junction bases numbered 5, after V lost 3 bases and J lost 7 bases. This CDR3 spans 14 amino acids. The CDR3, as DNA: TGTGCCAGCAGTTTCGCGGGACTAGTAAATGAGCAGTTCTTC. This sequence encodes CASSFAGLVNEQFF.

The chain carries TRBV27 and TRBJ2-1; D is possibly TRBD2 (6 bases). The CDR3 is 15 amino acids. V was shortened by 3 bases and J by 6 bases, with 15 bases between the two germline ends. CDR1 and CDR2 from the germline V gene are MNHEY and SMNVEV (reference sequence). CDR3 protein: CASSLVAGSGNEQFF. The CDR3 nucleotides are TGTGCCAGCAGTTTGGTGGCGGGATCGGGCAATGAGCAGTTCTTC.

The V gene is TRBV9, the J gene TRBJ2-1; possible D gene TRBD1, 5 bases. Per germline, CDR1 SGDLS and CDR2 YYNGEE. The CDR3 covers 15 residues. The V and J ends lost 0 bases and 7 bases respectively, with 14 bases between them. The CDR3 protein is CASSVGGAGLNEQFF. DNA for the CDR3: TGTGCCAGCAGCGTAGGGGGCGCCGGGTTAAATGAGCAGTTCTTC.

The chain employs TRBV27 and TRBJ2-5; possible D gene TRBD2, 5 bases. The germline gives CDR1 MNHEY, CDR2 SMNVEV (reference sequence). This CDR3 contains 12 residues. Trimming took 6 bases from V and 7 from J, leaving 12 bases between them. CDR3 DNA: TGTGCCAGCAGAACGGGGTTCCGGACCCAGTACTTC. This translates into CASRTGFRTQYF.

The CDR3 loop is CASRQHRKTLGTSGVGCPTDTQYF. Here the CDR3 DNA reads TGTGCAAGTCGCCAGCATAGAAAAACCCTCGGGACTAGCGGAGTAGGATGTCCAACAGATACGCAGTATTTT. The genes are TRBV12-2 and TRBJ2-3; the table's D gene call, TRBD2, was not cross checked with the DNA. TRBV12-2 is termed a pseudogene. The CDR3 has 24 amino acids.

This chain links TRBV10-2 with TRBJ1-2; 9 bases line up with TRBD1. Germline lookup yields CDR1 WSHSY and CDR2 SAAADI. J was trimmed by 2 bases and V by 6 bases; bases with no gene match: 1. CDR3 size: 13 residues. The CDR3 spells CASSGQGNYGYTF. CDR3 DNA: TGCGCCAGCAGCGGACAGGGGAACTATGGCTACACCTTC.

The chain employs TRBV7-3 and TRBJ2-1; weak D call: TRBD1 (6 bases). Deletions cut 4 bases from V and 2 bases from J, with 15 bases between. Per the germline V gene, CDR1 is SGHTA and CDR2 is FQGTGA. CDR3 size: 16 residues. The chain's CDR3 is CASSWGMGAAYNEQFF. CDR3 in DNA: TGTGCCAGCAGCTGGGGAATGGGGGCGGCCTACAATGAGCAGTTCTTC.